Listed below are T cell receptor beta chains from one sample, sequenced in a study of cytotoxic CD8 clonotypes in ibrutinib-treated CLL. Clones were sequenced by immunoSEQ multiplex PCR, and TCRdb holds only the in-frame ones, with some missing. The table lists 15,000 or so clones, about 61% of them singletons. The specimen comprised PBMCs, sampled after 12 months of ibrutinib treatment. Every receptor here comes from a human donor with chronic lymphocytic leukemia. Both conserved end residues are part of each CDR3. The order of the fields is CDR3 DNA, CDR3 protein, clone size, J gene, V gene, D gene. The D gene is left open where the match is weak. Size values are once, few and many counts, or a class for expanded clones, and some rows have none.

TGTGCCAGCGCAACGGTCGCCACCGGGGAGCTGTTTTTT,CASATVATGELFF,few,TRBJ2-2,TRBV28,.
TGCGCCAGCAGCTTGGACCACTCCTACAATGAGCAGTTCTTC,CASSLDHSYNEQFF,.,TRBJ2-1,TRBV5-1,.
TGTGCCAGCAGTGACTCAGACCCCCCGGGCACCGGGGAGCTGTTTTTT,CASSDSDPPGTGELFF,once,TRBJ2-2,TRBV6-4,.
TGTGCCAGCAGTTACGGCAGGGGAGCCACCGGGGAGCTGTTTTTT,CASSYGRGATGELFF,few,TRBJ2-2,TRBV6-5,.
TGTGCCAGCAGCTTACAGGGCGGGAGCACTGAAGCTTTCTTT,CASSLQGGSTEAFF,few,TRBJ1-1,TRBV7-3,.
TGTGCCTGGAGTGTACTGCAGGGTGGCACCGGGGAGCTGTTTTTT,CAWSVLQGGTGELFF,.,TRBJ2-2,TRBV30,.
TGTGCCTGGGACAGGGGCGAGCGGAACATTCAGTACTTC,CAWDRGERNIQYF,few,TRBJ2-4,TRBV30,TRBD1
TGTGCCAGCTCACCAACGACCGGGGAGCTGTTTTTT,CASSPTTGELFF,.,TRBJ2-2,TRBV18,.
TGTGCCAGCAGTGTCAGCGGGTACCAAGAGACCCAGTACTTC,CASSVSGYQETQYF,.,TRBJ2-5,TRBV6-6,.
TGTGCCATCAGTGCCCGTAGTTGGGGGGATGAGCAGTTCTTC,CAISARSWGDEQFF,.,TRBJ2-1,TRBV10-3,.
TGTGCCAGTAGTTCTCGACGGTCCTACGAGCAGTACTTC,CASSSRRSYEQYF,.,TRBJ2-7,TRBV19,.
TGTGCCAGCAGCGTAGATGGGGAAGCTGGAAACACCATATATTTT,CASSVDGEAGNTIYF,.,TRBJ1-3,TRBV9,.
TGTGCCAGCAGTTTATTAGGGCCATCCTCTGGAAACACCATATATTTT,CASSLLGPSSGNTIYF,.,TRBJ1-3,TRBV28,.
TGTGCCAGCAGAACACCGGGACAAGCTTCCTACGAGCAGTACTTC,CASRTPGQASYEQYF,.,TRBJ2-7,TRBV6-5,.
TGCGCCAGCAGCCAAGATGGGAACACCGCCTACGAGCAGTACTTC,CASSQDGNTAYEQYF,.,TRBJ2-7,TRBV4-1,.
TGTGCCAGCAGCTTGGACCCGGGACATCTCTACGAGCAGTACTTC,CASSLDPGHLYEQYF,.,TRBJ2-7,TRBV5-4,.
TGCGCCAGCAGTGAGTCGGCAGGGGGCCAGCCCCAGCATTTT,CASSESAGGQPQHF,.,TRBJ1-5,TRBV10-2,TRBD1
TGTGCCAGCAGCACCGACTTACAAGGAGCCCAGCATTTT,CASSTDLQGAQHF,few,TRBJ1-5,TRBV5-4,.
TGTGCCAGCAGCAAAGCAGAATCCGGGACAGTTAAAACTGAAGCTTTCTTT,CASSKAESGTVKTEAFF,.,TRBJ1-1,TRBV21-1,.
TGTGCCAGCAGACCCAGCGGGAGGAGCACAGATACGCAGTATTTT,CASRPSGRSTDTQYF,few,TRBJ2-3,TRBV7-2,TRBD2
TGTGCCAGCAGAGGACCCTACGAGCAGTACTTC,CASRGPYEQYF,.,TRBJ2-7,TRBV6-1,.
TGTGCCAGCAGGCGGGAGGGCGGATTAGAGACCCAGTACTTC,CASRREGGLETQYF,.,TRBJ2-5,TRBV5-4,TRBD2
TGTGCCAGCAGCTTAGTTCTCATTGGGGGCTATGGCTACACCTTC,CASSLVLIGGYGYTF,.,TRBJ1-2,TRBV7-2,.
TGTGCCAGCGGGGACTATGGCTACACCTTC,CASGDYGYTF,few,TRBJ1-2,TRBV6-6,.
TGTGCCAGCAGAGAAGGGGTTCGGGTGGAGCAGTACTTC,CASREGVRVEQYF,few,TRBJ2-7,TRBV28,.
TGTGCCAGCAGCTTAGGGTCGGGGGGGACGCATACGCAGTATTTT,CASSLGSGGTHTQYF,once,TRBJ2-3,TRBV7-9,TRBD2
TGTGCCAGCAGTTACTCGACGGGGAGAGGTCAGCCCCAGCATTTT,CASSYSTGRGQPQHF,.,TRBJ1-5,TRBV6-6,.
TGTGCCAGTAATTTAGGGCAGAAGTACAATGAGCAGTTCTTC,CASNLGQKYNEQFF,.,TRBJ2-1,TRBV19,.
TGTGCCAGTATAAAAGGTGGAACAGGTCATCAGCCCCAGCATTTT,CASIKGGTGHQPQHF,few,TRBJ1-5,TRBV19,.
TGTGCCAGCAGCTTGTGGTTGACAGATAGCAATCAGCCCCAGCATTTT,CASSLWLTDSNQPQHF,.,TRBJ1-5,TRBV5-6,.
TGTGCCAGCAGTTTCTCAGATCAGGCCTATGGCTACACCTTC,CASSFSDQAYGYTF,.,TRBJ1-2,TRBV28,.
TGTGCCAGCAGCTTGATTGCGGGGTACGAGCAGTACTTC,CASSLIAGYEQYF,.,TRBJ2-7,TRBV5-6,.
TGTGCCAGCAGTGAGGCAACAGGGTATCCGAACACTGAAGCTTTCTTT,CASSEATGYPNTEAFF,.,TRBJ1-1,TRBV6-1,.
TGTGCCAGCACCAAACAGGGGGCTCACGAGCAGTACTTC,CASTKQGAHEQYF,.,TRBJ2-7,TRBV6-5,TRBD1
TGTGCCAGCAGCTTAGGGCCCCAAGAGACCCAGTACTTC,CASSLGPQETQYF,few,TRBJ2-5,TRBV7-3,.
TGTGCCAGCTTCGGACAGGGCACGGGCGGCTACACCTTC,CASFGQGTGGYTF,few,TRBJ1-2,TRBV28,TRBD1
TGCGCCAGCAGCAAGGGACTAGCGGGGGCAGCCGCTTACACAGATACGCAGTATTTT,CASSKGLAGAAAYTDTQYF,.,TRBJ2-3,TRBV5-1,TRBD2
TGTGCCAGCACCGACTTATCAGGCCTGGCAGATACGCAGTATTTT,CASTDLSGLADTQYF,few,TRBJ2-3,TRBV27,.
TGTGCCAGCAGCGTAGATCCAGCGACTACCTACGAGCAGTACTTC,CASSVDPATTYEQYF,.,TRBJ2-7,TRBV9,.
TGTGCCAGCAGCCCTGGGACACTATACGAGCAGTACTTC,CASSPGTLYEQYF,few,TRBJ2-7,TRBV7-9,.
TGTGCCAGCACCTCAGAGGCCCTATACGAGCAGTACTTC,CASTSEALYEQYF,.,TRBJ2-7,TRBV6-1,.
TGTGCCAGCAGCTTGGCCGGACTGAAAGAGACCCAGTACTTC,CASSLAGLKETQYF,medium-sized,TRBJ2-5,TRBV5-6,.
TGTGCCAGCAGCTTACCAGGCACTGAAGCTTTCTTT,CASSLPGTEAFF,.,TRBJ1-1,TRBV7-9,.
TGTGCCAGCAGCTTGGCCGCGACTTCTAAGCAGTTCTTC,CASSLAATSKQFF,.,TRBJ2-1,TRBV5-1,.
TGTGCCAGCAGCTCCGGGACATCAGGAAACACCATATATTTT,CASSSGTSGNTIYF,.,TRBJ1-3,TRBV7-9,.
TGTGCCAGTAGTGGCCGTCTACAGTACTCCACAGATACGCAGTATTTT,CASSGRLQYSTDTQYF,.,TRBJ2-3,TRBV19,.
TGTGCCAGCTCACCACTGACAGGTGGGAAGACCCAGTACTTC,CASSPLTGGKTQYF,.,TRBJ2-5,TRBV18,.
TGCAGCGGTCGAGCGTCGGGACATGTCACAGATACGCAGTATTTT,CSGRASGHVTDTQYF,.,TRBJ2-3,TRBV29-1,.
TGTGCCAGCAGTGAGCGAGGGCAGCAGAACACTGAAGCTTTCTTT,CASSERGQQNTEAFF,few,TRBJ1-1,TRBV2,.
TGTGCCAGCAGCACCGGGACAGGGCCCTACGAGCAGTACTTC,CASSTGTGPYEQYF,.,TRBJ2-7,TRBV27,TRBD1
TGCAGCGTTGAAAGGGAGATTAGCACAGATACGCAGTATTTT,CSVEREISTDTQYF,.,TRBJ2-3,TRBV29-1,.
TGTGCCAGCAGCTTAGGTTCGGGACTAGCGGGAGGAGCTGGGGCCAACGTCCTGACTTTC,CASSLGSGLAGGAGANVLTF,.,TRBJ2-6,TRBV7-3,TRBD2